This T cell receptor beta chain was found in a study of identical twins. TCRdb processed the 5' RACE reads anew with MiXCR; each CDR3 protein has one entry. The table includes some 230,000 distinct CDR3 sequences, approximately 7.1% detected once. The CDR3 totals 15 residues. In germline, CDR1 is SGDLS, CDR2 YYNGEE. V lost 6 bases and J lost 11; bases outside the gene matches: 14. This clonotype appeared many times. These sequences were also reported in another study, on T cells expressing NK-cell markers.

The V gene is TRBV9, the J gene TRBJ1-6; 7 nucleotides line up with TRBD1. The specimen was CD8+ T cells sorted from blood. The TCR was taken from a woman aged 18 to 35 in good health. CDR3 in amino acids: CASTPTSGGGPPLHF. CDR3 in DNA: TGTGCCAGCACTCCGACCTCAGGGGGGGGGCCACCCCTCCACTTT.